What follows describes a single TCR beta chain. This record belongs to a study of T cells in Graves' hyperthyroidism and ophthalmopathy. Looking at the study overall: Peripheral blood was acquired at first diagnosis, ahead of any therapy whatsoever.

What was amplified from RNA transcripts were TCR beta CDR3 regions. When the TCR CDR3 underwent first-round RT-PCR, the HTBI primer set was used. TCRdb independently ran MiXCR on the multiplex PCR reads; one entry per CDR3 protein. Of about 520,000 distinct CDR3 sequences listed, roughly 24% are singletons. The material sequenced was blood. This TCR derives from a woman between 25 and 40 years old with Graves' ophthalmopathy.

The CDR3: CSARPSLDGYTF. CDR3 coding DNA: TGCAGTGCTAGACCCTCTCTGGATGGCTACACCTTC. The J gene is TRBJ1-2, the V gene TRBV20-1; D remains unclear. This CDR3 has 12 amino acids. Germline V gene data show CDR1 as DFQATT and CDR2 as SNEGSKA (reference sequence). V was trimmed by 2 bases and J by 6 bases, leaving 10 bases between them.